This entry lists 29 T cell receptor beta chains sequenced from one sample in a study of multiple sclerosis patients with progressive multifocal leukoencephalopathy. Assay: immunoSEQ multiplex PCR; the TCRdb copy retains only in-frame clones and omits some. The sample carries 31,000 or so clones, approximately 91% recorded once. Stated time point: before natalizumab initiation. Sequences were obtained from PBMCs. These receptors all stem from a human donor with multiple sclerosis.

This clone is a singleton in its sample. V is TRBV6-6 and J is TRBJ2-3; D not resolved. The CDR3 covers 15 residues. Trimming cost V 7 bases and J 2 bases, with 16 bases left between them. Looked up from germline, CDR1 is MNHNY and CDR2 is SVGAGI (reference sequence). The CDR3 protein is CASKLDGVVTDTQYF. The CDR3, as DNA: TGTGCCAGCAAGCTCGACGGCGTTGTCACAGATACGCAGTATTTT.

The chain combines TRBV19 with TRBJ2-1; D may be TRBD1 (6 bases). The CDR3 extends over 14 amino acids. Germline V gives CDR1 LNHDA, CDR2 SQIVND (reference sequence). V lost 7 bases and J 9 bases, leaving 19 bases between the germline ends. The DNA for the CDR3 is TGTGCCAGTATGAGGGACACTGGTAGGGGTGAGCAGTTCTTC. Protein: CASMRDTGRGEQFF.

Notes on this clone: One end of the junction is discordant with germline, which a read error may explain. The V call is TRBV7-7, the J call TRBJ2-2, with D perhaps assigned TRBD1 or TRBD2 (6 bases each). This CDR3 is built from 13 residues. Germline-derived CDR1 and CDR2 are SSHAT and FNYEAQ (reference sequence). The CDR3 DNA sequence: TGTGCTAGCAGCTCGCGGGACATTGGGGAGCTGTTTTTT. It specifies CASSSRDIGELFF.

The V gene is TRBV7-9, the J gene TRBJ2-5; no definite D call. The CDR3 runs 12 residues. Germline V gives CDR1 SEHNR, CDR2 FQNEAQ (reference sequence). Trimming took off 5 bases at V and 12 bases at J, with 16 bases between the two ends. CDR3 residues: CASSLTPGHEYF. The CDR3 DNA sequence: TGTGCCAGCAGCCTTACCCCGGGTCATGAGTACTTC.

The genes are TRBV18 and TRBJ2-7; 8 bases map to TRBD1. The CDR3 loop spans 14 amino acids. CDR1 and CDR2 (germline): KGHSH, LQKENI. V shed 2 bases and J 7 bases; nucleotides not matched to a gene: 7. The CDR3, as DNA: TGTGCCAGCTCACCAATGACAGGGGAGCAGGAGCAGTACTTC. Protein: CASSPMTGEQEQYF.

This clone occurred once. The chain joins TRBV28 to TRBJ2-7; perhaps D is TRBD1 or TRBD2 (5 bases each). V lost 8 bases, J lost 6 bases, and 17 bases lay in between. Per the germline V gene, CDR1 is MDHEN and CDR2 is SYDVKM. The CDR3 is made up of 13 amino acids. The CDR3 region has the DNA TGTGCCAGCCGTGGGACCGGGCGAGGCGAGCAGTACTTC. This sequence encodes CASRGTGRGEQYF.

The CDR3 nucleotides read TGCGCCAGCAGCCAAGATCGAACGGGAGTATCGGCCGGGGAGCTGTTTTTT. It is translated as CASSQDRTGVSAGELFF. This chain joins TRBV4-3 and TRBJ2-2, with a possible D match to TRBD2 (6 bases). CDR3 length: 17 amino acids. Germline V gene data show CDR1 as LGHNA and CDR2 as YSLEER. The ends were cut back, 0 bases at V and 6 bases at J, with 17 bases in the middle.

The chain combines TRBV28 with TRBJ2-2; D unresolved. Trimming removed 10 bases at V and 0 bases at J, with 15 bases between. Germline V gene data show CDR1 as MDHEN and CDR2 as SYDVKM. The CDR3 length is 15 residues. CDR3 residues: CATSRRGPNTGELFF. The CDR3 coding sequence is TGTGCCACTTCGAGGAGAGGCCCGAACACCGGGGAGCTGTTTTTT.

V gene TRBV5-4 combines with J gene TRBJ2-5; D might be TRBD2 (5 bases). Matching the DNA end better, TRBJ2-7 makes the J call doubtful. CDR3 length: 15 amino acids. The germline V gene has CDR1 SGHNT and CDR2 YYREEE (reference sequence). CDR3 nucleotide sequence: TGTGCCAGCAGCCGCGACCTGGACTGGCCTTCCGAGCAGTACTTC. Protein: CASSRDLDWPSEQYF.

This clone was counted only a few times. The rearrangement joins TRBV19 to TRBJ1-3, with D uncertain. This CDR3 region has 16 residues. V lost 6 bases to trimming and J lost 0 bases, with 15 bases between them. The germline V gene has CDR1 LNHDA and CDR2 SQIVND (reference sequence). The CDR3 sequence: CASRDHIGVSGNTIYF. The CDR3 bases are TGTGCCAGTAGGGACCATATTGGTGTCTCTGGAAACACCATATATTTT.

The V gene is TRBV7-9, the J gene TRBJ1-5; D gene ambiguous. The CDR3 sequence is 13 residues long. V lost 5 bases and J lost 4, with 9 bases in between. Germline V gives CDR1 SEHNR, CDR2 FQNEAQ (reference sequence). The CDR3 region has the DNA TGTGCCAGCAGCCATGATTTAAATCAGCCCCAGCATTTT. Translation: CASSHDLNQPQHF.

The gene calls are TRBV28 and TRBJ1-2; D is perhaps TRBD1 (6 bases). Trimming pared 5 bases from V and 9 bases from J, leaving 13 bases between. The CDR3 extends over 12 amino acids. The germline V gene has CDR1 MDHEN and CDR2 SYDVKM. CDR3 nucleotide sequence: TGTGCCAGCAGTCTACCGGGACAAAGCTACACCTTC. It is translated as CASSLPGQSYTF.

The chain combines TRBV12-5 with TRBJ2-2, with 9 bases fitting TRBD1. CDR1 and CDR2 (germline): LGHNT, FRNRAP. Losses at the gene ends were 0 bases for V and 3 bases for J; bases not matched to a gene: 5. This CDR3 comprises 17 residues. As DNA, the CDR3 is TGTGCTAGTGGTTTGGTACGACAGGGGGGAGACACCGGGGAGCTGTTTTTT. Translation gives CASGLVRQGGDTGELFF.

This rearrangement joins TRBV5-1 to TRBJ2-3; 10 bases align to TRBD2. From germline, CDR1 is SGHRS and CDR2 YFSETQ. V trimming: 0 bases; J trimming: 6 bases; junction bases outside the gene matches: 7. This CDR3 has 16 residues. The CDR3 nucleotides read TGCGCCAGCAGCTTGGAGGTAGCGGGAGGAATGGATACGCAGTATTTT. Translation gives CASSLEVAGGMDTQYF. The full variable domain, in which reference TRBV5-1 and TRBJ2-3 provide the parts outside the CDR3, is KAGVTQTPRYLIKTRGQQVTLSCSPISGHRSVSWYQQTPGQGLQFLFEYFSETQRNKGNFPGRFSGRQFSNSRSEMNVSTLELGDSALYLCASSLEVAGGMDTQYFGPGTRLTVL.

The chain links TRBV29-1 to TRBJ1-1; possibly TRBD1 for D (5 bases). This CDR3 is 12 amino acids long. Trimming removed 5 bases at V and 3 bases at J, with 10 bases between. From germline, CDR1 is SQVTM and CDR2 ANQGSEA. The CDR3 region has the DNA TGCAGCGTTCAGGGTCAGGACACTGAAGCTTTCTTT. It encodes CSVQGQDTEAFF.

The genes are TRBV7-9 and TRBJ2-7, with unresolved D. Trimming stripped 5 bases from V and 1 base from J, with 9 bases between. This CDR3 contains 13 residues. Germline assignment: CDR1 SEHNR and CDR2 FQNEAQ (reference sequence). The CDR3 DNA sequence: TGTGCCAGCAGCCTAGATGGGTCCTACGAGCAGTACTTC. Translated: CASSLDGSYEQYF.

The chain employs TRBV4-1 and TRBJ1-1, with D hard to call. This CDR3 has 14 amino acids. V lost 1 base and J 5 bases, leaving 11 bases between the germline ends. Germline V gene sequence: CDR1 MGHRA, CDR2 YSYEKL. CDR3: CASSQAQVGTEAFF. The CDR3 DNA reads TGCGCCAGCAGCCAAGCTCAGGTCGGGACTGAAGCTTTCTTT.

The chain recombines TRBV6-5 with TRBJ2-4, with D perhaps TRBD2 (6 bases). Trimming shortened V by 6 bases and J by 7 bases, and 19 bases separated the two germline ends. Germline CDR1 and CDR2: MNHEY and SVGAGI. The CDR3 extends over 15 amino acids. The CDR3 here is CASSPSHGRVNIQYF. CDR3 bases: TGTGCCAGCAGCCCCTCCCACGGGAGAGTGAACATTCAGTACTTC.

The chain combines TRBV19 with TRBJ1-2; possibly TRBD1 for D (5 bases). CDR1 is LNHDA and CDR2 is SQIVND in the germline V gene (reference sequence). CDR3 length: 14 residues. The V and J ends lost 5 bases and 4 bases respectively, with 14 bases between them. For the CDR3, the DNA is TGTGCCAGTAGTTCGGATGAAGGGGTCTATGGCTACACCTTC. This encodes CASSSDEGVYGYTF.

This clone appeared a single time. The chain combines TRBV5-4 with TRBJ2-7, with D perhaps given as TRBD1 or TRBD2 (5 bases each). CDR1 SGHNT and CDR2 YYREEE come from the germline V gene (reference sequence). The V end lost 0 bases, the J end lost 3 bases, and 7 bases lay between the germline ends. The CDR3 length is 13 residues. Here the CDR3 DNA reads TGTGCCAGCAGCTTGGGGGACGGCTACGAGCAGTACTTC. Its protein is CASSLGDGYEQYF.

The gene calls are TRBV7-9 and TRBJ2-1; 10 bases align to TRBD2. This CDR3 has 17 amino acids. Unmatched junction bases numbered 10, after V lost 4 bases and J lost 4 bases. Germline CDR1 SEHNR, CDR2 FQNEAQ (reference sequence). CDR3 bases: TGTGCCAGCAGCTCGCGTAGCGGGAGGCAACTGTACAATGAGCAGTTCTTC. Translation: CASSSRSGRQLYNEQFF.

The CDR3 reads CSVNDRSSYNEQFF. CDR3 DNA sequence: TGCAGCGTTAATGACCGGAGCTCCTACAATGAGCAGTTCTTC. The chain uses TRBV29-1 and TRBJ2-1; D uncertain. The V and J ends lost 5 bases and 0 bases respectively, with 11 bases between them. Per germline, CDR1 SQVTM and CDR2 ANQGSEA. This CDR3 is 14 amino acids long.

The chain has TRBV12-5 and TRBJ2-3; 12 bases fit TRBD2. The germline V gene encodes CDR1 LGHNT and CDR2 FRNRAP. The CDR3 contains 15 residues. J gave up 6 bases and V 6 bases, and 7 bases lay outside the gene matches. Written as DNA, the CDR3 is TGTGCTAGTGGCGGACTAGCGGGACTCTTGGATACGCAGTATTTT. This gives the protein CASGGLAGLLDTQYF.

This rearrangement joins TRBV5-6 to TRBJ2-7; no clear D gene. Germline V CDR1 and CDR2: SGHDT, YYEEEE. There are 10 residues in the CDR3. Trimming shortened V by 7 bases and J by 5 bases, and 7 bases separated the two germline ends. In nucleotides, the CDR3 is TGTGCCAGCGGTTCGGACGAGCAGTACTTC. Translation: CASGSDEQYF. The variable domain in full, completed from reference TRBV5-6 and TRBJ2-7, reads DAGVTQSPTHLIKTRGQQVTLRCSPKSGHDTVSWYQQALGQGPQFIFQYYEEEERQRGNFPDRFSGHQFPNYSSELNVNALLLGDSALYLCASGSDEQYFGPGTRLTVT.

This clone appeared a single time. V gene TRBV4-1 combines with J gene TRBJ1-2; 7 nucleotides align to TRBD1. Germline loops: CDR1 MGHRA, CDR2 YSYEKL. This CDR3 region has 16 residues. V trimming: 6 bases; J trimming: 2 bases; junction bases outside the gene matches: 12. The CDR3 protein is CASRPNPGGDNYGYTF. Written as DNA, the CDR3 is TGCGCCAGCAGGCCTAACCCAGGGGGAGACAACTATGGCTACACCTTC.

The rearrangement uses TRBV11-3 and TRBJ2-1; 7 nucleotides match TRBD2. The V segment lost 5 bases and the J segment 6 bases; nucleotides outside the gene matches: 7. The CDR3 covers 14 residues. Germline values: CDR1 SGHNT, CDR2 YENEEA. The CDR3 sequence is CASSPLAGSNEQFF. CDR3 DNA: TGTGCCAGCAGCCCGTTAGCGGGTAGCAATGAGCAGTTCTTC.

The V and J genes are TRBV19 and TRBJ2-1, with 11 nucleotides matching TRBD2. The V gene end was trimmed by 4 bases and the J gene end by 4 bases; junction bases not matched to a gene: 3. The CDR3 sequence is 15 residues long. Germline V gene lookup returns CDR1 LNHDA and CDR2 SQIVND (reference sequence). The CDR3: CASSTGTSGYNEQFF. The CDR3 DNA is TGTGCCAGTAGTACCGGGACTAGCGGATACAATGAGCAGTTCTTC.

The J gene is TRBJ2-5, the V gene TRBV5-4; D remains ambiguous. Germline CDR1 reads SGHNT; CDR2 reads YYREEE (reference sequence). The CDR3 has 14 residues. Trimming pared 4 bases from V and 1 base from J, leaving 11 bases between. The CDR3 protein is CASSLPSGQETQYF. The CDR3 DNA follows: TGTGCCAGCAGCCTCCCGTCGGGCCAAGAGACCCAGTACTTC.

This chain connects TRBV5-4 to TRBJ2-7, with 8 positions matching TRBD1. J lost 5 bases, V lost 4 bases, and 5 bases had no gene match. CDR3 length: 13 residues. The V gene's germline CDR1 is SGHNT and CDR2 YYREEE (reference sequence). CDR3 in amino acids: CASSRTGNNEQYF. DNA for the CDR3: TGTGCCAGCAGCCGGACAGGGAATAACGAGCAGTACTTC. The variable domain in full, completed from reference TRBV5-4 and TRBJ2-7, reads ETGVTQSPTHLIKTRGQQVTLRCSSQSGHNTVSWYQQALGQGPQFIFQYYREEENGRGNFPPRFSGLQFPNYSSELNVNALELDDSALYLCASSRTGNNEQYFGPGTRLTVT.